This T cell receptor beta chain was sequenced in a study of tumour-infiltrating T cells in Burkitt lymphoma. Across the study: Productive clonality predicted overall and progression-free survival.

The germline CDR1 and CDR2 sequences are ENHRY and SYGVKD. The CDR3 is made up of 12 amino acids. V shed 10 bases and J shed 4 bases, with 10 bases lying between them. Libraries were prepared by immunoSEQ multiplex PCR; TCRdb keeps only in-frame clonotypes and omits some of them. The data contain some 9,200 clones, less than 75% of them seen just once; the ten biggest clones take up roughly 5.6%. This chain uses TRBV10-3 with TRBJ2-2, with a tentative D call TRBD2 (6 bases). The source of this sequence is a human donor with diffuse large B-cell lymphoma. The material sequenced was tumor tissue. The DNA for the CDR3 is TGTGCCACCGGGGGAGGCACCGGGGAGCTGTTTTTT. Its translation: CATGGGTGELFF.